What follows is one TCR beta chain and its context. What it binds is not known. The CDR3 is 13 residues long. CDR1 and CDR2 from the germline V gene are SGHAT and FQNNGV. The V end lost 3 bases, the J end lost 2 bases, and 8 bases lay between the germline ends. There was one heparinised blood draw per donor, averaging roughly 110 mL. Researchers reported sorting CD4+ naive, central memory, regulatory and stem cell-like memory cells via CD45RO/CCR7/CD25/CD127/CD95/CD27. Expressed TCRB transcripts were sequenced because the isolated RNA had all been reverse transcribed beforehand. Sequencing used immunoSEQ multiplex PCR; TCRdb keeps in-frame clones, though not all of them. This table has more than 120,000 clones, approximately 13% appearing once. This entry is derived from a study of beta chain features in type 1 diabetes. Findings of the study overall: In all four CD4+ subsets, TCRB CDR3 length was significantly, moderately reduced in type 1 diabetes. It was not settled here whether HLA type affects TCRB rearrangement.

This clonotype was obtained from a man between 18 and 35 years old with type 1 diabetes. The sample comprised central memory CD4+ T cells from blood. The rearrangement joins TRBV11-2 to TRBJ2-7; possibly TRBD2 for D (5 bases). CDR3: CASSLPGTYEQYF. CDR3 DNA sequence: TGTGCCAGCAGCTTGCCGGGGACCTACGAGCAGTACTTC. Looking up the rest from reference TRBV11-2 and TRBJ2-7 gives the full variable domain: EAGVAQSPRYKIIEKRQSVAFWCNPISGHATLYWYQQILGQGPKLLIQFQNNGVVDDSQLPKDRFSAERLKGVDSTLKIQPAKLEDSAVYLCASSLPGTYEQYFGPGTRLTVT.